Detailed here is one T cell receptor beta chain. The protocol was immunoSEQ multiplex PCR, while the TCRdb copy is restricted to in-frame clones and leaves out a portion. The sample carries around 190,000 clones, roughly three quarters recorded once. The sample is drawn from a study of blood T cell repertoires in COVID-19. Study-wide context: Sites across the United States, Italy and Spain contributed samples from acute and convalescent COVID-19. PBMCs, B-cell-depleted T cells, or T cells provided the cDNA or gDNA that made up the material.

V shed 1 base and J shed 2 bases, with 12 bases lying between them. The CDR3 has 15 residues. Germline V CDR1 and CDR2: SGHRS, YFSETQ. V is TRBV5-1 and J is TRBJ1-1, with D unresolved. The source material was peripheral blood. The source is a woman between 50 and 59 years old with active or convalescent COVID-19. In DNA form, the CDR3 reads TGCGCCAGCAGCTTGAAAGTCGCGTCAAACACTGAAGCTTTCTTT. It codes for CASSLKVASNTEAFF.